This T cell receptor beta chain was sequenced for a study of early T cells in non-severe SARS-CoV-2 infection. Unique molecular identifiers were added to individual cDNA molecules. TCRdb recomputed calls from the 5' RACE reads with MiXCR, one row per CDR3 protein. The sample consists of approximately 64,000 distinct CDR3 sequences, 18% of them appearing once. Study-wide points: VDJdb matching, biased toward anti-spike CD8 responses, missed private and CD4 specificities.

This clonotype has more than one count but fewer than ten. Its antigen is as yet unknown. Germline V lookup: CDR1 MGHRA, CDR2 YSYEKL. CDR3 size: 15 residues. V lost 4 bases and J 0 bases, leaving 10 bases between the germline ends. The sample was whole blood, taken at baseline. This chain connects TRBV4-1 to TRBJ1-5, with a tentative D call TRBD1 (5 bases). The sequence derives from an adult who was a healthcare worker with PCR-confirmed SARS-CoV-2 infection or an uninfected control (not recorded which). DNA of the CDR3: TGCGCCAGCAGCCTTCGGGACGGTAGCAATCAGCCCCAGCATTTT. This gives the protein CASSLRDGSNQPQHF.